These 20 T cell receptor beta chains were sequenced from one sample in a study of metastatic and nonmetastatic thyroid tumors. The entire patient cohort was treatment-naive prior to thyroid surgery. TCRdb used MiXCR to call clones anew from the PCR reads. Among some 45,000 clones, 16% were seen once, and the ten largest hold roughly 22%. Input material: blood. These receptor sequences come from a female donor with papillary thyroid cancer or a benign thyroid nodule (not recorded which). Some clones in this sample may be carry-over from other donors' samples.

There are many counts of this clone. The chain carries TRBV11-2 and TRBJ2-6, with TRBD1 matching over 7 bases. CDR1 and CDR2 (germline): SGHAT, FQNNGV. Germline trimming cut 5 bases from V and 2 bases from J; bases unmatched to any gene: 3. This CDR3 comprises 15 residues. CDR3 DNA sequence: TGTGCCAGCAGCCTACAGGGGCCTGGGGCCAACGTCCTGACTTTC. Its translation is CASSLQGPGANVLTF.

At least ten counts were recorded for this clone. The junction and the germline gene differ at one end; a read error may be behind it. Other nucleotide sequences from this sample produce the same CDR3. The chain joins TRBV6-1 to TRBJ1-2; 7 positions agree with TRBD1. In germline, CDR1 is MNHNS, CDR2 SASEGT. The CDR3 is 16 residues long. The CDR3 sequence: CASSESLTGVYYGYTF. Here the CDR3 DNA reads TGTGCCAGCAGTGAATCACTAACAGGGGTTTACTACGGCTACACCTTC.

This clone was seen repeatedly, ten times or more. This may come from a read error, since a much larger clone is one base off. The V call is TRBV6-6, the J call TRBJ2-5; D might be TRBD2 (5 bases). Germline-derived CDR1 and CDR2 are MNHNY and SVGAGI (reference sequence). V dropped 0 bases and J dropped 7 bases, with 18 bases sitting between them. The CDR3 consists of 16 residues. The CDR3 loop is CASSYSTGIETRTQYF. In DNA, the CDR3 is TGTGCCAGCAGTTACTCGACGGGAATCGAAACGAGGACCCAGTACTTC.

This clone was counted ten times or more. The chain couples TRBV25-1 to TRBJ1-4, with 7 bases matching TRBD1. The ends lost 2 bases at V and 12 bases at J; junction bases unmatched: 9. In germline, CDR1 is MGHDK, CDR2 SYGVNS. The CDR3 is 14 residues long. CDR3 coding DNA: TGTGCCAGCAGTGAAATGGGCTGGACAGGCCAACTGTTTTTT. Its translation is CASSEMGWTGQLFF. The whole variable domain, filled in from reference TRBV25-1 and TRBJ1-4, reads EADIYQTPRYLVIGTGKKITLECSQTMGHDKMYWYQQDPGMELHLIHYSYGVNSTEKGDLSSESTVSRIRTEHFPLTLESARPSHTSQYLCASSEMGWTGQLFFGSGTQLSVL.

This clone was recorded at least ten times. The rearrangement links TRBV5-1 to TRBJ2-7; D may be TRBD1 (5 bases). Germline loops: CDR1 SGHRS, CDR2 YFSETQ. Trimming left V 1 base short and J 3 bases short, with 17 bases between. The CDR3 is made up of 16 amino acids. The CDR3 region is CASSLTGPQRGYEQYF. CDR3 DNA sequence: TGCGCCAGCAGCTTGACCGGGCCCCAAAGGGGCTACGAGCAGTACTTC.

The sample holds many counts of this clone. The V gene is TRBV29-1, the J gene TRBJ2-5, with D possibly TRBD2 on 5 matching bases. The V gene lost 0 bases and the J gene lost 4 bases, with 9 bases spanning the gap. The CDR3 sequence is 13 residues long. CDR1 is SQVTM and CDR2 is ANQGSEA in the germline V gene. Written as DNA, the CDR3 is TGCAGCGTTGAAGAAACTAGTGGAGAGACCCAGTACTTC. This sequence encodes CSVEETSGETQYF.

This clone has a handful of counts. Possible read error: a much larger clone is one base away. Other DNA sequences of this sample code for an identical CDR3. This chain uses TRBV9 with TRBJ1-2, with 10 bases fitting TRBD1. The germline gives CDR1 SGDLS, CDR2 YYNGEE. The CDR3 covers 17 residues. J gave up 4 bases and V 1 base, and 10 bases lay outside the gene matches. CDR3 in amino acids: CASSVSGTTGGRYGYTF. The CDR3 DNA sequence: TGTGCCAGCAGCGTATCCGGTACGACAGGGGGCCGCTATGGCTACACCTTC.

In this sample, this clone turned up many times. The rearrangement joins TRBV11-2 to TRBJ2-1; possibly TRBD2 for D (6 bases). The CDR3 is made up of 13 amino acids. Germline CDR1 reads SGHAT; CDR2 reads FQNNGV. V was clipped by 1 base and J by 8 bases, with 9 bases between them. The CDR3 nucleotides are TGTGCCAGCAGCTTAGGACTAGAAGATGAGCAGTTCTTC. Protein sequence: CASSLGLEDEQFF.

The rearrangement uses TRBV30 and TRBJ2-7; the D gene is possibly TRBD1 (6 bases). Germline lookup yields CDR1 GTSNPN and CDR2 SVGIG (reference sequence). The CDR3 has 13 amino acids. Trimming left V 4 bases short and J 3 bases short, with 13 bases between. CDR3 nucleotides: TGTGCCTGGATACAGGGTTCGAACTACGAGCAGTACTTC. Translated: CAWIQGSNYEQYF.

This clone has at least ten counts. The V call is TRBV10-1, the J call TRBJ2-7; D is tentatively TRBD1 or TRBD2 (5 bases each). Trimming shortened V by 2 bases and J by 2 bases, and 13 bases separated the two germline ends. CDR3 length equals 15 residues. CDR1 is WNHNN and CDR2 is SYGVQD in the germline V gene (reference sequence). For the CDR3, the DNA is TGCGCCAGCAGTGAGAGTACCGGGACGGCCTACGAGCAGTACTTC. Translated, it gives CASSESTGTAYEQYF.

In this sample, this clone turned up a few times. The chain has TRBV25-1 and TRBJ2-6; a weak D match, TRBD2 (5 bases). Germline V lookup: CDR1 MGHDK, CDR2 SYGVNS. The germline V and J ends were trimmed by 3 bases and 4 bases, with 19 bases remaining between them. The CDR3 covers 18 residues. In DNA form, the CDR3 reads TGTGCCAGCAGTGAGAGGGTTGAGGGTTCGTTGGGGGCCAACGTCCTGACTTTC. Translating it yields CASSERVEGSLGANVLTF.

The CDR3 bases are TGTGCCAGCAATGAGTGTTTCACAGATACGCAGTATTTT. Its translation is CASNECFTDTQYF. The J gene is TRBJ2-3, the V gene TRBV9; D unresolved. Looked up from germline, CDR1 is SGDLS and CDR2 is YYNGEE. Trimming took off 6 bases at V and 2 bases at J, with 10 bases between the two ends. The CDR3 sequence is 13 residues long. The variable domain in full, with the rest retrieved from reference TRBV9 and TRBJ2-3, is DSGVTQTPKHLITATGQRVTLRCSPRSGDLSVYWYQQSLDQGLQFLIQYYNGEERAKGNILERFSAQQFPDLHSELNLSSLELGDSALYFCASNECFTDTQYFGPGTRLTVL.

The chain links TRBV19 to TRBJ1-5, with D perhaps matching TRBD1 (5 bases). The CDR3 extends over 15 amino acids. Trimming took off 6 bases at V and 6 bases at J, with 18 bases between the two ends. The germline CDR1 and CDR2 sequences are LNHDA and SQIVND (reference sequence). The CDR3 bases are TGTGCCAGTAGAGCAACCCTCGGCAGGGCTCAGCCCCAGCATTTT. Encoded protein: CASRATLGRAQPQHF.

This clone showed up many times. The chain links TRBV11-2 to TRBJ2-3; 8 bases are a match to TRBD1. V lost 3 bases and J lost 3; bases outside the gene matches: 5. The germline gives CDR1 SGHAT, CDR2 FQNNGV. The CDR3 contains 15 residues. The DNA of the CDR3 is TGTGCCAGCAGCTTCGGACAGGGACGAACAGATACGCAGTATTTT. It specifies CASSFGQGRTDTQYF.

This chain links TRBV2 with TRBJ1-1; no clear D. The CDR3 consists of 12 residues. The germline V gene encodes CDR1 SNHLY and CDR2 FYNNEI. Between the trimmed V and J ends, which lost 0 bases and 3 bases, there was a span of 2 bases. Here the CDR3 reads CASSEADTEAFF. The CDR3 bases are TGTGCCAGCAGTGAAGCGGACACTGAAGCTTTCTTT.

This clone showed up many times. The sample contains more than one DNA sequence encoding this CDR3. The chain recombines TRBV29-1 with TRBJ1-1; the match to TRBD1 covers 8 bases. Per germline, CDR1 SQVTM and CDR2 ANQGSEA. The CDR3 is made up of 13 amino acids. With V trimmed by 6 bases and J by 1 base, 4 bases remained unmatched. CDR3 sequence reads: CSVEDRANTEAFF. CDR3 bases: TGCAGCGTCGAGGACAGGGCGAACACTGAAGCTTTCTTT.

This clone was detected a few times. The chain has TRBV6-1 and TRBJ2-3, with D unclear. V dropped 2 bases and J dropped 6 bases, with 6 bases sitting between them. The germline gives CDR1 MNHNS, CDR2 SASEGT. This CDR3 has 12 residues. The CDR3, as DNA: TGTGCCAGCAGTGAACTGAGGGATACGCAGTATTTT. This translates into CASSELRDTQYF.

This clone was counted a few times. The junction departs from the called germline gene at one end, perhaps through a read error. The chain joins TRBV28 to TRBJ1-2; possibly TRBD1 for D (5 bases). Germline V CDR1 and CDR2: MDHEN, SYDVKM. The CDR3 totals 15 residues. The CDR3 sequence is CARREPGRTLYAYTF. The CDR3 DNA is TGTGCCAGAAGGGAGCCGGGACGGACGCTTTATGCCTACACCTTC.

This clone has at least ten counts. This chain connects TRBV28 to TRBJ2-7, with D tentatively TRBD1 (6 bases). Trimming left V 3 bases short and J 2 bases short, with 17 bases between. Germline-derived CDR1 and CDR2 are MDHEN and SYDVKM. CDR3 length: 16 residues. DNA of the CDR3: TGTGCCAGCAGTTTCAATTCTTGGGGGCGCACCTACGAGCAGTACTTC. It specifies CASSFNSWGRTYEQYF.

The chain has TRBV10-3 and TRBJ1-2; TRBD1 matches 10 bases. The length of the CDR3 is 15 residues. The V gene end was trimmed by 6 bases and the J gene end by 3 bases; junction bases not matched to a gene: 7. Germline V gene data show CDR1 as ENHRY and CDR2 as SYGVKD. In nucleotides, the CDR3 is TGTGCCATCAGACCGGGACAGGGGTTTGACTATGGCTACACCTTC. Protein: CAIRPGQGFDYGYTF.